One and the same sample provided the 15 T cell receptor beta chains below, sequenced in a study of control samples from healthy donors and cancer patients. Clones were read by immunoSEQ multiplex PCR, and TCRdb kept only the in-frame ones, dropping some. Of under 200,000 clones in the sample, roughly nine tenths are singletons; the top ten hold about 1.6%. The sample consisted of blood. The receptors originated from a woman aged 25 to 39 in good health.

V is TRBV9 and J is TRBJ1-1, with TRBD1 identical over 12 bases. V lost 3 bases and J lost 5; bases outside the gene matches: 2. This CDR3 comprises 14 residues. The germline CDR1 and CDR2 sequences are SGDLS and YYNGEE. The CDR3 loop is CASSGGQGATEAFF. The CDR3 DNA follows: TGTGCCAGCAGCGGGGGACAGGGGGCAACTGAAGCTTTCTTT. Full variable domain (rest looked up from reference TRBV9 and TRBJ1-1): DSGVTQTPKHLITATGQRVTLRCSPRSGDLSVYWYQQSLDQGLQFLIQYYNGEERAKGNILERFSAQQFPDLHSELNLSSLELGDSALYFCASSGGQGATEAFFGQGTRLTVV.

On this clone itself: At the DNA level, this CDR3 is encoded by other sequences in the same sample as well. The CDR3 protein is CATSDPGQVTGELFF. CDR3 nucleotide sequence: TGTGCCACCAGTGACCCCGGACAGGTCACCGGGGAGCTGTTTTTT. The V and J genes are TRBV24-1 and TRBJ2-2; TRBD1 agrees at 7 bases. With V trimmed by 4 bases and J by 4 bases, 5 bases remained unmatched. This CDR3 has 15 residues. The germline V gene encodes CDR1 KGHDR and CDR2 SFDVKD.

This sequence joins TRBV2 and TRBJ2-3, with D possibly being TRBD1 (6 bases). This CDR3 is built from 13 residues. CDR1 SNHLY and CDR2 FYNNEI come from the germline V gene. V was trimmed by 7 bases and J by 2 bases, leaving 10 bases between them. The CDR3 DNA reads TGTGCCAGCAACAGGGCGCTCACAGATACGCAGTATTTT. Protein sequence: CASNRALTDTQYF.

V gene TRBV7-2 combines with J gene TRBJ1-2; 8 positions agree with TRBD1. The CDR3 length is 13 residues. V trimming: 5 bases; J trimming: 4 bases; junction bases outside the gene matches: 3. Germline CDR1 is SGHTA and CDR2 is FQGNSA. The chain's CDR3 is CASSPDRAYGYTF. In DNA, the CDR3 is TGTGCCAGCAGCCCGGACAGGGCCTATGGCTACACCTTC.

V gene TRBV2 combines with J gene TRBJ1-2; D might be TRBD1 (5 bases). This CDR3 contains 12 residues. V gave up 8 bases and J gave up 2 bases, with 9 bases separating them. Germline CDR1 is SNHLY and CDR2 is FYNNEI. The CDR3 loop is CASDTGNYGYTF. The CDR3 region has the DNA TGTGCCAGCGATACAGGAAACTATGGCTACACCTTC.

V and J are TRBV29-1 and TRBJ2-3; 15 bases match TRBD2. The germline CDR1 and CDR2 sequences are SQVTM and ANQGSEA. With 5 bases clipped from V and 4 bases from J, the junction kept 4 bases outside the gene matches. This CDR3 is built from 15 residues. The CDR3 reads CSVRTSGRAADTQYF. Here the CDR3 DNA reads TGCAGCGTTCGGACTAGCGGGAGGGCCGCAGATACGCAGTATTTT.

The rearrangement uses TRBV2 and TRBJ2-3; 13 bases are a match to TRBD2. CDR1 and CDR2 (germline): SNHLY, FYNNEI. CDR3 length: 16 residues. With V trimmed by 5 bases and J by 3 bases, 5 bases remained unmatched. This CDR3 is CASSHTSGGVTDTQYF. The CDR3 coding sequence is TGTGCCAGCAGTCACACTAGCGGGGGGGTGACAGATACGCAGTATTTT.

This chain uses TRBV4-2 with TRBJ2-1; D gene unclear. Trimming shortened V by 1 base and J by 4 bases, and 14 bases separated the two germline ends. The CDR3 is 16 amino acids. In germline, CDR1 is LGHNA, CDR2 YNFKEQ. The CDR3 region is CASSQGTVLLYNEQFF. CDR3 sequence (DNA): TGTGCCAGCAGCCAAGGAACAGTCCTTCTTTACAATGAGCAGTTCTTC.

CDR3 residues: CASSVTPGLAGKNEQFF. DNA for the CDR3: TGTGCCAGCAGCGTAACCCCTGGACTAGCGGGTAAGAATGAGCAGTTCTTC. The chain couples TRBV9 to TRBJ2-1, with 11 bases identical to TRBD2. Trimming cost V 1 base and J 7 bases; bases outside gene matches: 10. This CDR3 comprises 17 residues. The V gene's germline CDR1 is SGDLS and CDR2 YYNGEE.

In this sample, this clone turned up once. The rearrangement uses TRBV19 and TRBJ2-3, with D possibly TRBD2 on 5 matching bases. CDR1 is LNHDA and CDR2 is SQIVND in the germline V gene (reference sequence). The CDR3 has 14 residues. Trimming removed 2 bases at V and 4 bases at J, with 10 bases between. The CDR3 DNA sequence: TGTGCCAGTAGTATAATGTGGGAGTCAGATACGCAGTATTTT. Protein product: CASSIMWESDTQYF.

The chain is built from TRBV3-1 (or the pseudogene TRBV3-2) and TRBJ1-3; maybe TRBD1 (6 bases). V gave up 2 bases and J gave up 8 bases, with 13 bases separating them. CDR3 length equals 14 residues. Germline loops: CDR1 LGHDT, CDR2 YNNKEL (reference sequence). The CDR3 DNA follows: TGTGCCAGCAGCCAAAGAACAGGGTGGGACACCATATATTTT. It translates to CASSQRTGWDTIYF.

The rearrangement joins TRBV19 to TRBJ2-1, with a possible D match to TRBD2 (6 bases). V lost 3 bases, J lost 4 bases, and 13 bases lay in between. CDR1 and CDR2 (germline): LNHDA, SQIVND (reference sequence). The CDR3 loop spans 15 amino acids. In DNA, the CDR3 is TGTGCCAGTAGTATGGCGGGGAGTTATTACAATGAGCAGTTCTTC. Amino acid sequence: CASSMAGSYYNEQFF.

The chain joins TRBV13 to TRBJ2-6; TRBD1 agrees at 7 bases. Germline V gene data show CDR1 as PRHDT and CDR2 as FYEKMQ (reference sequence). The CDR3 contains 17 residues. The J segment lost 4 bases and the V segment lost 0 bases, leaving 6 bases of the junction unmatched. The CDR3 here is CASSLGRRGIGANVLTF. CDR3 bases: TGTGCCAGCAGCTTAGGTCGCAGGGGGATAGGGGCCAACGTCCTGACTTTC.

The chain combines TRBV12-3 or TRBV12-4 with TRBJ1-5; no firm D call. The ends were cut back, 2 bases at V and 2 bases at J, with 4 bases in the middle. The CDR3 extends over 13 amino acids. CDR3 protein: CASSLSRNQPQHF. In DNA, the CDR3 is TGTGCCAGCAGTTTAAGTCGCAATCAGCCCCAGCATTTT.

The chain couples TRBV6-5 to TRBJ2-7; the match to TRBD1 covers 9 bases. The germline V gene has CDR1 MNHEY and CDR2 SVGAGI. V was pared by 6 bases and J by 4 bases, with 4 bases of the junction left unmatched. CDR3 length equals 13 residues. DNA for the CDR3: TGTGCCAGCAGCCTCGACAGGGGGTACGAGCAGTACTTC. As protein: CASSLDRGYEQYF.